Each of the 27 T cell receptor beta chains below was sequenced from the same sample in a study of blood T cell repertoires in COVID-19 (dated by TCRdb to 2018 to 2020). The library was prepared using the immunoSEQ multiplex PCR assay. The source is immuneACCESS, and TCRdb retained only in-frame sequences with V and J called. Part of the clones is not carried over; for the studies checked, unresolved V genes explain less than half of this, and the remainder is unexplained. This sample comprises 120,000 or so clones, almost 80% of them detected only once. The leading ten clones occupy around 25% of the sample. The sequenced sample was peripheral blood. Source of these receptors: a human donor in a cohort sampled during active COVID-19.

The chain uses TRBV5-6 and TRBJ2-1; D possibly corresponds to TRBD2 (6 bases). Germline lookup yields CDR1 SGHDT and CDR2 YYEEEE. This CDR3 contains 15 residues. V lost 1 base to trimming and J lost 5 bases, with 13 bases between them. The chain's CDR3 is CASSLPGLSHNEQFF. The CDR3 DNA reads TGTGCCAGCAGCTTGCCGGGACTCTCGCACAATGAGCAGTTCTTC.

The rearrangement links TRBV27 to TRBJ1-2; tentatively, D is TRBD1 (5 bases). Between the trimmed V and J ends, which lost 6 bases and 8 bases, there was a span of 16 bases. Germline values: CDR1 MNHEY, CDR2 SMNVEV (reference sequence). The CDR3 spans 13 residues. The CDR3 DNA follows: TGTGCCAGCAGCCCCCGGCAGGGCGAAGGCTACACCTTC. This sequence encodes CASSPRQGEGYTF.

In this sample, this clone turned up once. CDR3 region: CASSSGGASYGYTF. CDR3 sequence (DNA): TGTGCCAGCAGTTCGGGGGGCGCGTCGTATGGCTACACCTTC. This chain links TRBV6-5 with TRBJ1-2; a possible D gene is TRBD1 (6 bases). Trimming cost V 4 bases and J 5 bases, with 14 bases left between them. Germline CDR1 reads MNHEY; CDR2 reads SVGAGI. The CDR3 covers 14 residues.

The gene calls are TRBV7-2 and TRBJ1-2; D gene unclear. Germline V CDR1 and CDR2: SGHTA, FQGNSA. The CDR3 extends over 12 amino acids. The V end was cut by 1 base, the J end by 4 bases, with 4 bases between. The CDR3 protein is CASSLERYGYTF. The CDR3 coding sequence is TGTGCCAGCAGCTTAGAGCGCTATGGCTACACCTTC. The entire variable domain, with the rest obtained from reference TRBV7-2 and TRBJ1-2, is as follows: GAGVSQSPSNKVTEKGKDVELRCDPISGHTALYWYRQSLGQGLEFLIYFQGNSAPDKSGLPSDRFSAERTGGSVSTLTIQRTQQEDSAVYLCASSLERYGYTFGSGTRLTVV.

The V call is TRBV7-8, the J call TRBJ2-7; D uncertain. Trimming took 0 bases from V and 6 from J, leaving 9 bases between them. The CDR3 loop spans 13 amino acids. CDR1 and CDR2 from the germline V gene are SGHVS and FQNEAQ. CDR3 in DNA: TGTGCCAGCAGCTTAGCCCTGACGGGCGAGCAGTACTTC. It specifies CASSLALTGEQYF.

The CDR3 DNA reads as TGTGCCAGCAGCCAAGTGGGGGGGAATTCACCCCTCCACTTT. It is translated as CASSQVGGNSPLHF. The V gene is TRBV3-1 (or the pseudogene TRBV3-2), the J gene TRBJ1-6; tentatively, D is TRBD1 (5 bases). V was trimmed by 1 base and J by 7 bases, leaving 8 bases between them. In germline, CDR1 is LGHDT, CDR2 YNNKEL (reference sequence). CDR3 length: 14 residues.

The V and J genes are TRBV10-2 and TRBJ2-3; 7 bases fit TRBD2. Per the germline V gene, CDR1 is WSHSY and CDR2 is SAAADI. Germline trimming cut 5 bases from V and 3 bases from J; bases unmatched to any gene: 5. CDR3 size: 14 residues. The CDR3 loop reads CASSRSGRTDTQYF. Written as DNA, the CDR3 is TGCGCCAGCAGTCGTAGCGGGCGGACAGATACGCAGTATTTT.

This clone was observed a few times. Other DNA variants within this sample encode the same CDR3. The J gene is TRBJ2-6, the V gene TRBV29-1; D gene uncertain. CDR1 and CDR2 (germline): SQVTM, ANQGSEA. With 3 bases removed from V and 0 bases from J, the gap between germline ends came to 3 bases. The CDR3 totals 13 residues. In nucleotides, the CDR3 is TGCAGCGTTGACTCCTCTGGGGCCAACGTCCTGACTTTC. It is translated as CSVDSSGANVLTF.

V usage is TRBV19 and J usage is TRBJ2-2; the D is unclear. This CDR3 is built from 14 residues. The germline V and J ends were trimmed by 4 bases and 4 bases, with 10 bases remaining between them. Looked up from germline, CDR1 is LNHDA and CDR2 is SQIVND (reference sequence). The CDR3 loop reads CASSSQSSTGELFF. CDR3 nucleotides: TGTGCCAGTAGTAGTCAGTCATCCACCGGGGAGCTGTTTTTT.

This sequence joins TRBV29-1 and TRBJ1-2; D is perhaps TRBD1 (5 bases). This CDR3 is built from 19 residues. V lost 1 base and J 1 base, leaving 25 bases between the germline ends. Germline CDR1 SQVTM, CDR2 ANQGSEA. In DNA form, the CDR3 reads TGCAGCGTTGAAGGGGTATCGGGAGAGGGGATAAGGGGTAACTATGGCTACACCTTC. Translating gives CSVEGVSGEGIRGNYGYTF.

This chain connects TRBV29-1 to TRBJ1-1; 7 bases line up with TRBD1. Germline V gene sequence: CDR1 SQVTM, CDR2 ANQGSEA. With 8 bases clipped from V and 9 bases from J, the junction kept 9 bases outside the gene matches. This CDR3 contains 11 residues. The CDR3 sequence: CSSRTGQKAFF. The CDR3, as DNA: TGCAGCTCGAGGACAGGACAAAAAGCTTTCTTT.

The V call is TRBV5-5, the J call TRBJ2-5, with a tentative D call TRBD1 (5 bases). Germline CDR1 reads SGHKS; CDR2 reads YYEKEE (reference sequence). This CDR3 has 15 residues. V was pared by 1 base and J by 5 bases, with 15 bases between. The CDR3, as DNA: TGTGCCAGCAGCTTGTTGTCAGGGCTTTTTGAGACCCAGTACTTC. Translation gives CASSLLSGLFETQYF.

This sequence joins TRBV7-2 and TRBJ2-1; the match to TRBD2 covers 7 bases. Germline loops: CDR1 SGHTA, CDR2 FQGNSA. With V trimmed by 2 bases and J by 4 bases, 8 bases remained unmatched. CDR3 length: 16 amino acids. The CDR3 is CASSLNRASGYNEQFF. The CDR3 bases are TGTGCCAGCAGCTTAAATCGGGCTAGCGGATACAATGAGCAGTTCTTC.

V is TRBV6-5 and J is TRBJ1-2; D not certain. V dropped 6 bases and J dropped 1 base, with 12 bases sitting between them. This CDR3 has 14 amino acids. From germline, CDR1 is MNHEY and CDR2 SVGAGI. The CDR3 nucleotides are TGTGCCAGCAGCAAGGCAGGCAGTAACTATGGCTACACCTTC. This codes for CASSKAGSNYGYTF.

V is TRBV6-5 and J is TRBJ2-7; D is possibly TRBD1 (5 bases). The V gene's germline CDR1 is MNHEY and CDR2 SVGAGI. V lost 4 bases and J 7 bases, leaving 14 bases between the germline ends. The CDR3 sequence is 13 residues long. This CDR3 is CASSLDMKGEQYF. The CDR3 DNA reads TGTGCCAGCAGTTTGGACATGAAGGGAGAGCAGTACTTC.

The chain carries TRBV12-2 and TRBJ2-2; no DNA check was done on the table's D call, TRBD2. TRBV12-2 is annotated as a pseudogene. The CDR3 is 17 amino acids. As DNA, the CDR3 is TGTGCAAGTCGCTTAGTGTCCAGACGGAGATCCACCGGGGAGCTGTTTTTT. Protein: CASRLVSRRRSTGELFF.

The chain combines TRBV27 with TRBJ2-1; 15 nucleotides line up with TRBD2. V lost 5 bases and J lost 7; bases outside the gene matches: 6. CDR1 is MNHEY and CDR2 is SMNVEV in the germline V gene (reference sequence). The length of the CDR3 is 16 residues. The CDR3 region has the DNA TGTGCCAGCAGTCCAATGGGACTAGCGGGAGGAAATGAGCAGTTCTTC. As protein: CASSPMGLAGGNEQFF.

This clone was seen more than once but under ten times. The V call is TRBV28, the J call TRBJ2-7; TRBD1 matches at 8 bases. The germline CDR1 and CDR2 sequences are MDHEN and SYDVKM. Trimming cost V 8 bases and J 3 bases; bases outside gene matches: 6. The CDR3 extends over 13 amino acids. The CDR3 is CASSRTGLYEQYF. CDR3 coding DNA: TGTGCCAGCTCTAGGACAGGGCTCTACGAGCAGTACTTC.

This clone has just a few counts. V gene TRBV24-1 combines with J gene TRBJ2-3; no firm D call. Germline V gives CDR1 KGHDR, CDR2 SFDVKD. This CDR3 is built from 15 residues. The V and J ends lost 4 bases and 2 bases respectively, with 12 bases between them. CDR3 in DNA: TGTGCCACCAGTGACACATCGGGTCACACAGATACGCAGTATTTT. Translation gives CATSDTSGHTDTQYF.

This clone was seen a handful of times. The J gene is TRBJ2-3, the V gene TRBV27, with 7 bases fitting TRBD2. V shed 6 bases and J 0 bases; nucleotides not matched to a gene: 12. The germline V gene encodes CDR1 MNHEY and CDR2 SMNVEV (reference sequence). The CDR3 has 17 amino acids. The DNA for the CDR3 is TGTGCCAGCAGCCGCCCCGTCGGCGGGGGAAGCACAGATACGCAGTATTTT. It yields the protein CASSRPVGGGSTDTQYF.

This clone occurred a few times. The chain is built from TRBV2 and TRBJ2-1, with D possibly being TRBD2 (5 bases). Germline CDR1 reads SNHLY; CDR2 reads FYNNEI. The CDR3 is 11 amino acids. Trimming pared 5 bases from V and 13 bases from J, leaving 12 bases between. The CDR3, as DNA: TGTGCCAGCAGTATTGGACTCCTACAGTTCTTC. Translation gives CASSIGLLQFF.

The chain recombines TRBV7-9 with TRBJ2-3; TRBD2 is a possible D gene (6 bases). V lost 1 base and J lost 0, with 8 bases in between. Looked up from germline, CDR1 is SEHNR and CDR2 is FQNEAQ (reference sequence). The CDR3 has 15 amino acids. CDR3 sequence: CASSLGSGSTDTQYF. CDR3 coding DNA: TGTGCCAGCAGCTTAGGTAGCGGAAGCACAGATACGCAGTATTTT.

This clone has only a few counts. Written as DNA, the CDR3 is TGTGCCAGCAGTTTAAATGGGGCTCAGCCCCAGCATTTT. This sequence encodes CASSLNGAQPQHF. The chain combines TRBV27 with TRBJ1-5; tentative D call: TRBD1 (5 bases). Trimming stripped 2 bases from V and 6 bases from J, with 8 bases between. CDR3 length: 13 amino acids. The germline CDR1 and CDR2 sequences are MNHEY and SMNVEV (reference sequence).

The chain employs TRBV14 and TRBJ1-2; 7 nucleotides line up with TRBD1. Per the germline V gene, CDR1 is SGHDN and CDR2 is FVKESK. Trimming cost V 9 bases and J 3 bases; bases outside gene matches: 7. The CDR3 has 13 amino acids. The CDR3 sequence: CASRGPWDYGYTF. The CDR3 nucleotides are TGTGCCAGTAGGGGGCCTTGGGACTATGGCTACACCTTC.

The gene calls are TRBV4-1 and TRBJ1-6; D is perhaps TRBD1 (5 bases). The CDR3 consists of 15 residues. Germline loops: CDR1 MGHRA, CDR2 YSYEKL. V was trimmed by 4 bases and J by 7 bases, leaving 14 bases between them. The CDR3 DNA sequence: TGCGCCAGCAGCCTGCGGGACGGCGAAAATTCACCCCTCCACTTT. Residues: CASSLRDGENSPLHF.

Remarks on this clone: This specimen includes other DNA sequences encoding the same CDR3. The J gene is TRBJ1-1, the V gene TRBV27, with no clear D. V lost 3 bases to trimming and J lost 0 bases, with 8 bases between them. Germline V gene data show CDR1 as MNHEY and CDR2 as SMNVEV (reference sequence). The CDR3 is 14 amino acids. In DNA form, the CDR3 reads TGTGCCAGCAGTTTGCGGGCCCTGAACACTGAAGCTTTCTTT. Amino acid sequence: CASSLRALNTEAFF.

V usage is TRBV7-2 and J usage is TRBJ2-6; a weak D match, TRBD1 (5 bases). CDR1 is SGHTA, CDR2 FQGNSA, per germline. The CDR3 is 14 amino acids. The V gene lost 6 bases and the J gene lost 2 bases, with 8 bases spanning the gap. This chain's CDR3 is CASRQAAGANVLTF. The CDR3 DNA reads as TGTGCCAGCAGACAGGCCGCTGGGGCCAACGTCCTGACTTTC.